This T cell receptor (beta chain) was documented in a study of blood T cell repertoires in COVID-19. Study-level information: T cells, B-cell-depleted T cells, or PBMCs supplied cDNA or gDNA.

The length of the CDR3 is 14 residues. Germline loops: CDR1 SGHAT, CDR2 FQNNGV. The V and J ends lost 3 bases and 9 bases respectively, with 12 bases between them. TCRdb's copy holds only in-frame clones and misses some; the assay was immunoSEQ multiplex PCR. The sample has 150,000 to 170,000 clones, about 90% seen once. This chain connects TRBV11-2 to TRBJ1-6; D is perhaps TRBD1 (6 bases). The source is a man aged 50 or older with acute or convalescent COVID-19. Sequencing used peripheral blood. The CDR3 loop is CASSLDRAISPLHF. In nucleotides, the CDR3 is TGTGCCAGCAGCTTGGACAGAGCAATTTCACCCCTCCACTTT.